The next 14 T cell receptor beta chains were all read from a single sample in a study of T cell responses to AZD1222 COVID-19 vaccine. Libraries were prepared by immunoSEQ multiplex PCR; TCRdb keeps only in-frame clonotypes and omits some of them. The sample includes tens of thousands of clones, roughly 88% of them seen just once. This specimen consisted of peripheral blood, obtained on day 0 of AZD1222 vaccination. The source is an adult in good health.

CDR3 loop: CAIRGVTDTQYF. The CDR3 coding sequence is TGTGCCATCAGAGGGGTCACAGATACGCAGTATTTT. The genes are TRBV10-3 and TRBJ2-3; a possible D gene is TRBD1 (5 bases). Germline-derived CDR1 and CDR2 are ENHRY and SYGVKD. Trimming left V 6 bases short and J 2 bases short, with 6 bases between. The CDR3 runs 12 residues.

This chain's CDR3 is CAIPGQGRNTIYF. CDR3 DNA sequence: TGTGCCATCCCGGGACAGGGGCGAAACACCATATATTTT. The V gene is TRBV19, the J gene TRBJ1-3, with TRBD1 matching over 10 bases. CDR3 length: 13 residues. From germline, CDR1 is LNHDA and CDR2 SQIVND (reference sequence). Losses at the gene ends were 10 bases for V and 5 bases for J; bases not matched to a gene: 5.

The V gene is TRBV9, the J gene TRBJ1-3; maybe TRBD1 (5 bases). This CDR3 spans 15 amino acids. CDR1 SGDLS and CDR2 YYNGEE come from the germline V gene. With 3 bases removed from V and 2 bases from J, the gap between germline ends came to 12 bases. The CDR3 region is CASSDPRGAGNTIYF. Written as DNA, the CDR3 is TGTGCCAGCAGCGACCCGCGGGGGGCTGGAAACACCATATATTTT.

V gene TRBV30 combines with J gene TRBJ2-7; D remains ambiguous. The length of the CDR3 is 13 residues. CDR1 GTSNPN and CDR2 SVGIG come from the germline V gene (reference sequence). The V end was cut by 0 bases, the J end by 0 bases, with 6 bases between. CDR3 residues: CAWSVWGSYEQYF. The CDR3 coding sequence is TGTGCCTGGAGTGTTTGGGGCTCCTACGAGCAGTACTTC.

This rearrangement joins TRBV6-5 to TRBJ2-7; D call uncertain. V was trimmed by 2 bases and J by 2 bases, leaving 10 bases between them. The CDR3 length is 14 residues. The germline V gene has CDR1 MNHEY and CDR2 SVGAGI. The CDR3: CASSYGSPAYEQYF. The CDR3 nucleotides read TGTGCCAGCAGTTACGGCAGCCCAGCCTACGAGCAGTACTTC.

The chain combines TRBV6-6 with TRBJ1-5; no clear D. V lost 0 bases to trimming and J lost 4 bases, with 7 bases between them. This CDR3 is built from 14 residues. CDR1 and CDR2 (germline): MNHNY, SVGAGI (reference sequence). The chain's CDR3 is CASSYSSSNQPQHF. The DNA for the CDR3 is TGTGCCAGCAGTTACTCCTCTAGTAATCAGCCCCAGCATTTT.

The chain uses TRBV24-1 and TRBJ1-5, with D possibly being TRBD1 (6 bases). CDR3 length: 14 residues. V lost 6 bases and J 2 bases, leaving 10 bases between the germline ends. Germline loops: CDR1 KGHDR, CDR2 SFDVKD. As DNA, the CDR3 is TGTGCCACCAGTATGGGACAACGCAATCAGCCCCAGCATTTT. As protein: CATSMGQRNQPQHF.

The gene calls are TRBV19 and TRBJ2-5; 7 bases map to TRBD2. V lost 5 bases and J lost 2; bases outside the gene matches: 2. The CDR3 sequence is 13 residues long. The germline V gene encodes CDR1 LNHDA and CDR2 SQIVND (reference sequence). This CDR3 reads CASSWGGQETQYF. The DNA of the CDR3 is TGTGCCAGTAGTTGGGGGGGACAAGAGACCCAGTACTTC.

This chain joins TRBV24-1 and TRBJ2-1, with TRBD1 matching 9 bases. Germline V gene data show CDR1 as KGHDR and CDR2 as SFDVKD. V was clipped by 4 bases and J by 5 bases; unmatched bases: 8. The length of the CDR3 is 16 residues. CDR3 sequence reads: CATSDIPGQGNNEQFF. Written as DNA, the CDR3 is TGTGCCACCAGTGACATTCCGGGACAGGGTAACAATGAGCAGTTCTTC.

CDR3 protein: CASSSSPGQIYNEQFF. CDR3 DNA sequence: TGTGCCAGCAGTTCCTCACCGGGACAGATCTACAATGAGCAGTTCTTC. The rearrangement joins TRBV28 to TRBJ2-1; 7 bases align to TRBD1. The CDR3 is made up of 16 amino acids. Germline CDR1 and CDR2: MDHEN and SYDVKM. Losses at the gene ends were 4 bases for V and 3 bases for J; bases not matched to a gene: 9.

This chain joins TRBV7-2 and TRBJ2-2, with 9 bases aligning to TRBD2. This CDR3 comprises 16 residues. V gave up 7 bases and J gave up 6 bases; unmatched junction bases: 12. Germline V lookup: CDR1 SGHTA, CDR2 FQGNSA. The CDR3 is CASNRPGTSRAGELFF. The CDR3 DNA is TGTGCCAGCAACAGGCCCGGGACTAGCAGGGCCGGGGAGCTGTTTTTT. Complete variable domain (other parts from reference TRBV7-2 and TRBJ2-2): GAGVSQSPSNKVTEKGKDVELRCDPISGHTALYWYRQSLGQGLEFLIYFQGNSAPDKSGLPSDRFSAERTGGSVSTLTIQRTQQEDSAVYLCASNRPGTSRAGELFFGEGSRLTVL.

CDR3 loop: CASSPMGAEQYF. CDR3 bases: TGTGCCAGCTCACCAATGGGGGCCGAGCAGTACTTC. V gene TRBV18 combines with J gene TRBJ2-7; D may be TRBD1 (6 bases). CDR1 is KGHSH and CDR2 is LQKENI in the germline V gene. This CDR3 is built from 12 residues. V lost 2 bases, J lost 6 bases, and 8 bases lay in between.

This chain uses TRBV6-6 with TRBJ2-3; D is unresolved. V shed 0 bases and J shed 4 bases, with 5 bases lying between them. The CDR3 is 13 residues long. CDR1 is MNHNY and CDR2 is SVGAGI in the germline V gene (reference sequence). CDR3 in DNA: TGTGCCAGCAGTTACTCGCTGGCAGATACGCAGTATTTT. Amino acids: CASSYSLADTQYF.

The chain uses TRBV7-2 and TRBJ2-1; weak D call: TRBD2 (7 bases). CDR1 and CDR2 from the germline V gene are SGHTA and FQGNSA. Trimming shortened V by 7 bases and J by 8 bases, and 18 bases separated the two germline ends. This CDR3 has 14 residues. The CDR3 DNA reads as TGTGCCAGCACCTCCGTGATAGGGGGGGATGAGCAGTTCTTC. Translated, it gives CASTSVIGGDEQFF.